This TCR beta chain was captured by sequencing in a study of cytomegalovirus exposure and HLA in healthy donors. This PCR relied on a set of 60 Vbeta primers and 13 Jbeta primers. The data were produced by immunoSEQ multiplex PCR, yet TCRdb's version contains in-frame clones alone and is incomplete. The profile shows approximately 190,000 clones, about 83% of them singletons. A word on this clone: Its cognate antigen is unknown.

Whole-study findings and limits: Rare TCR sequences predominated, though certain public TCRs were found in many donors. Presence/absence analysis assumed near-uniform sequencing depth across donors.

The receptor's source is a man aged 40-50 years in good health and CMV-seropositive. The sequenced material came from PBMCs.

This CDR3 reads CAIPGQGRSGANVLTF. In DNA, the CDR3 is TGTGCCATCCCGGGACAAGGGCGCTCTGGGGCCAACGTCCTGACTTTC. V and J are TRBV2 and TRBJ2-6; D is perhaps TRBD1 (6 bases). This CDR3 has 16 amino acids. V lost 10 bases, J lost 0 bases, and 16 bases lay in between. The germline CDR1 and CDR2 sequences are SNHLY and FYNNEI.